These 11 T cell receptor beta chains share one sample of origin, sequenced in a study of regulatory T cells. The primer mix had 52 TRBV and 13 TRBJ primers. Only in-frame clones appear in the TCRdb table, and some are missing; sequencing was by immunoSEQ multiplex PCR. The data show 20,000 or so clones, 90% to 95% seen once. Material: CD8+ T cells sorted from blood. The receptors shown here come from a child under 10 years old with CD3G deficiency.

V usage is TRBV7-9 and J usage is TRBJ2-7, with D perhaps TRBD1 or TRBD2 (6 bases each). Trimming pared 6 bases from V and 3 bases from J, leaving 12 bases between. CDR3 length: 13 residues. CDR1 is SEHNR, CDR2 FQNEAQ, per germline (reference sequence). In DNA, the CDR3 is TGTGCCAGCAGTCCTGGGGGGCTCTACGAGCAGTACTTC. This translates into CASSPGGLYEQYF.

This clone appeared a single time. The V call is TRBV28, the J call TRBJ2-3, with D unclear. This CDR3 is 12 amino acids long. Germline CDR1 reads MDHEN; CDR2 reads SYDVKM. Trimming left V 3 bases short and J 4 bases short, with 5 bases between. The CDR3 bases are TGTGCCAGCAGTTTTTTCTCAGATACGCAGTATTTT. Translation gives CASSFFSDTQYF.

This chain connects TRBV6-1 to TRBJ2-7, with TRBD2 matching 13 bases. Unmatched junction bases numbered 3, after V lost 11 bases and J lost 2 bases. From germline, CDR1 is MNHNS and CDR2 SASEGT. The CDR3 has 13 amino acids. Here the CDR3 reads CACGLAGAYEQYF. In DNA form, the CDR3 reads TGTGCCTGCGGACTAGCGGGAGCCTACGAGCAGTACTTC.

This clone is a singleton in its sample. V usage is TRBV2 and J usage is TRBJ1-6; no firm D call. The CDR3 covers 15 residues. V lost 8 bases, J lost 9 bases, and 20 bases lay in between. CDR1 is SNHLY, CDR2 FYNNEI, per germline. CDR3 sequence (DNA): TGTGCCAGCCCTTACCGGTTTTTCTCTAGTTCACCCCTCCACTTT. It codes for CASPYRFFSSSPLHF.

The chain joins TRBV11-2 to TRBJ2-7; 10 nucleotides agree with TRBD2. Looked up from germline, CDR1 is SGHAT and CDR2 is FQNNGV. The CDR3 covers 14 residues. V was clipped by 4 bases and J by 2 bases; unmatched bases: 2. In DNA, the CDR3 is TGTGCCAGCAGCTCGACTAGCGGGCCCTACGAGCAGTACTTC. Protein: CASSSTSGPYEQYF.

The rearrangement uses TRBV5-1 and TRBJ1-2, with a weak D call TRBD1 (5 bases). From germline, CDR1 is SGHRS and CDR2 YFSETQ. With 0 bases removed from V and 6 bases from J, the gap between germline ends came to 12 bases. The CDR3 totals 14 residues. The CDR3 nucleotides read TGCGCCAGCAGCTTGGAAGGGGTCGAAAATGGCTACACCTTC. This translates into CASSLEGVENGYTF.

This chain connects TRBV28 to TRBJ1-1; D gene ambiguous. The germline V gene has CDR1 MDHEN and CDR2 SYDVKM. This CDR3 is built from 13 residues. V was clipped by 6 bases and J by 1 base, with 9 bases between them. The CDR3 DNA reads as TGTGCCAGCAGCCTGTCAGGGAACACTGAAGCTTTCTTT. Its protein product is CASSLSGNTEAFF.

The chain combines TRBV11-2 with TRBJ2-2; weak D call: TRBD2 (7 bases). Trimming left V 4 bases short and J 6 bases short, with 21 bases between. Germline V lookup: CDR1 SGHAT, CDR2 FQNNGV. The CDR3 has 17 amino acids. CDR3 amino acids: CASSSAGRGALAGELFF. CDR3 DNA sequence: TGTGCCAGCAGCTCGGCCGGCCGGGGGGCGTTGGCCGGGGAGCTGTTTTTT.

V usage is TRBV28 and J usage is TRBJ2-7, with 10 bases matching TRBD2. The CDR3 loop spans 14 amino acids. The V gene's germline CDR1 is MDHEN and CDR2 SYDVKM. V shed 5 bases, J shed 0 bases, and the junction held 1 base outside the gene matches. Here the CDR3 reads CASSVAGGSYEQYF. CDR3 sequence (DNA): TGTGCCAGCAGTGTAGCGGGAGGCTCCTACGAGCAGTACTTC. The whole variable domain, filled in from reference TRBV28 and TRBJ2-7, reads DVKVTQSSRYLVKRTGEKVFLECVQDMDHENMFWYRQDPGLGLRLIYFSYDVKMKEKGDIPEGYSVSREKKERFSLILESASTNQTSMYLCASSVAGGSYEQYFGPGTRLTVT.

The rearrangement links TRBV5-1 to TRBJ1-1; maybe TRBD1 (5 bases). This CDR3 has 13 residues. The V and J ends lost 5 bases and 5 bases respectively, with 13 bases between them. Germline values: CDR1 SGHRS, CDR2 YFSETQ. The CDR3 DNA is TGCGCCAGCAGGCAGGGCCTGGGGACTGAAGCTTTCTTT. Protein product: CASRQGLGTEAFF.

The genes are TRBV4-1 and TRBJ2-7, with 9 bases lining up with TRBD2. The CDR3 runs 15 residues. After removal of 4 bases from V and 4 bases from J, the junction contained 8 bases not matched to a gene. Germline V lookup: CDR1 MGHRA, CDR2 YSYEKL. DNA for the CDR3: TGCGCCAGCAGCCGACTTAGCGGGAGTTCGTACGAGCAGTACTTC. Translation: CASSRLSGSSYEQYF.